Each of the 29 T cell receptor beta chains below was sequenced from the same sample in a study of shared clonotypes between healthy human individuals. The naive CD8 subset, CD45RO-negative cells positively selected for CCR7, excluded terminally differentiated effector memory CD45RA+ cells. TCRdb's copy holds only in-frame clones and misses some; the assay was immunoSEQ multiplex PCR. The data show millions of clones, with about 94% seen just once and 0.85% to 1.3% held by the top ten. Sequencing used naive CD8+ T cells sorted from blood. Every receptor here comes from a man aged 18 to 29 in good health.

Points on this clone: The sample holds other DNA sequences that translate to the same CDR3. The chain has TRBV5-1 and TRBJ2-7; D may be TRBD1 (6 bases). V was cut by 2 bases and J by 6 bases, with 9 bases left in between. The CDR3 extends over 12 amino acids. Germline CDR1 is SGHRS and CDR2 is YFSETQ. The CDR3 reads CASSFTGSEQYF. The CDR3 nucleotides are TGCGCCAGCAGCTTCACAGGGAGCGAGCAGTACTTC. Full variable domain (outside the CDR3, taken from reference TRBV5-1 and TRBJ2-7): KAGVTQTPRYLIKTRGQQVTLSCSPISGHRSVSWYQQTPGQGLQFLFEYFSETQRNKGNFPGRFSGRQFSNSRSEMNVSTLELGDSALYLCASSFTGSEQYFGPGTRLTVT.

In its sample, this clone was seen once. The chain links TRBV9 to TRBJ2-1; D is unresolved. The ends were cut back, 0 bases at V and 6 bases at J, with 13 bases in the middle. CDR1 is SGDLS and CDR2 is YYNGEE in the germline V gene. The CDR3 consists of 15 residues. The CDR3 loop reads CASSVDGSRLNEQFF. CDR3 nucleotide sequence: TGTGCCAGCAGCGTAGATGGTAGTAGGCTCAATGAGCAGTTCTTC.

V and J are TRBV18 and TRBJ1-5, with a weak D call TRBD1 (5 bases). Germline V gene sequence: CDR1 KGHSH, CDR2 LQKENI. Trimming took off 2 bases at V and 7 bases at J, with 9 bases between the two ends. CDR3 length: 13 amino acids. CDR3 sequence: CASSPTGGQPQHF. The CDR3, as DNA: TGTGCCAGCTCACCAACAGGCGGCCAGCCCCAGCATTTT.

The chain employs TRBV4-1 and TRBJ2-7; TRBD2 aligns across 11 bases. Germline CDR1 MGHRA, CDR2 YSYEKL. Trimming took 1 base from V and 3 from J; bases not matched to a gene: 2. The CDR3 has 15 amino acids. The CDR3, as DNA: TGCGCCAGCAGCCAAGGACTAGCGGGGAACTACGAGCAGTACTTC. This gives the protein CASSQGLAGNYEQYF.

Turning to this clone: Other DNA sequences in the same sample also yield this CDR3. The chain combines TRBV7-9 with TRBJ1-1; 8 bases line up with TRBD1. Germline-derived CDR1 and CDR2 are SEHNR and FQNEAQ (reference sequence). V lost 5 bases and J lost 5; bases outside the gene matches: 4. The CDR3 is made up of 13 amino acids. The CDR3 loop reads CASSLGQGTEAFF. The DNA for the CDR3 is TGTGCCAGCAGCCTAGGACAGGGAACTGAAGCTTTCTTT.

A remark on this clone: The identical CDR3 is also encoded by other nucleotide sequences in the sample. The chain employs TRBV27 and TRBJ2-1; D not resolved. The CDR3 has 14 amino acids. V was shortened by 4 bases and J by 4 bases, with 11 bases between the two germline ends. The germline V gene has CDR1 MNHEY and CDR2 SMNVEV (reference sequence). DNA of the CDR3: TGTGCCAGCAGTTGGGGTGGCTCTTACAATGAGCAGTTCTTC. Protein: CASSWGGSYNEQFF.

This clone was seen once. DNA of the CDR3: TGCGCCAGCAGCGAGGACAGGGGGCTATACGAGCAGTACTTC. Residues: CASSEDRGLYEQYF. V is TRBV5-1 and J is TRBJ2-7, with 11 positions matching TRBD1. The CDR3 totals 14 residues. The V gene end was trimmed by 4 bases and the J gene end by 4 bases; junction bases not matched to a gene: 4. Germline V CDR1 and CDR2: SGHRS, YFSETQ. The complete variable domain, with remaining parts taken from reference TRBV5-1 and TRBJ2-7, reads KAGVTQTPRYLIKTRGQQVTLSCSPISGHRSVSWYQQTPGQGLQFLFEYFSETQRNKGNFPGRFSGRQFSNSRSEMNVSTLELGDSALYLCASSEDRGLYEQYFGPGTRLTVT.

This chain connects TRBV10-2 to TRBJ2-3; possibly TRBD1 or TRBD2 for D (5 bases each). This CDR3 is 13 amino acids long. Germline-derived CDR1 and CDR2 are WSHSY and SAAADI. V lost 0 bases to trimming and J lost 5 bases, with 6 bases between them. The CDR3 loop is CASSESGRDTQYF. Here the CDR3 DNA reads TGCGCCAGCAGTGAGTCGGGACGAGATACGCAGTATTTT.

The chain carries TRBV4-1 and TRBJ1-3; D is unclear. The CDR3 loop spans 15 amino acids. Germline V gene lookup returns CDR1 MGHRA and CDR2 YSYEKL. The germline V and J ends were trimmed by 0 bases and 2 bases, with 8 bases remaining between them. CDR3 amino acids: CASSQDGPPGNTIYF. The CDR3 bases are TGCGCCAGCAGCCAAGATGGGCCCCCTGGAAACACCATATATTTT.

CDR3 sequence reads: CASSGGLANTGELFF. The CDR3, as DNA: TGTGCCAGCAGTGGGGGACTAGCGAACACCGGGGAGCTGTTTTTT. J is TRBJ2-2 and V is TRBV6-5, with 8 bases identical to TRBD2. Germline trimming cut 5 bases from V and 0 bases from J; bases unmatched to any gene: 2. Germline V gene lookup returns CDR1 MNHEY and CDR2 SVGAGI. This CDR3 has 15 amino acids.

The chain recombines TRBV5-6 with TRBJ2-5, with 7 bases aligning to TRBD1. V trimming: 2 bases; J trimming: 5 bases; junction bases outside the gene matches: 9. The CDR3 sequence is 15 residues long. Germline lookup yields CDR1 SGHDT and CDR2 YYEEEE. The CDR3 nucleotides are TGTGCCAGCAGCTTTGGACAGGCAAACGGGGAGACCCAGTACTTC. Translated, it gives CASSFGQANGETQYF. The full variable domain, in which reference TRBV5-6 and TRBJ2-5 provide the parts outside the CDR3, is DAGVTQSPTHLIKTRGQQVTLRCSPKSGHDTVSWYQQALGQGPQFIFQYYEEEERQRGNFPDRFSGHQFPNYSSELNVNALLLGDSALYLCASSFGQANGETQYFGPGTRLLVL.

This chain uses TRBV6-5 with TRBJ2-3, with D perhaps TRBD1 (5 bases). The germline V gene has CDR1 MNHEY and CDR2 SVGAGI. V was cut by 4 bases and J by 4 bases, with 15 bases left in between. This CDR3 comprises 15 residues. The DNA of the CDR3 is TGTGCCAGCAGTTCCGGACAAGGTCCCGCAGATACGCAGTATTTT. Its protein product is CASSSGQGPADTQYF.

The chain links TRBV4-3 to TRBJ2-7; no clear D. Trimming left V 0 bases short and J 2 bases short, with 11 bases between. This CDR3 is 15 amino acids long. From germline, CDR1 is LGHNA and CDR2 YSLEER. Written as DNA, the CDR3 is TGCGCCAGCAGCCAAGATCTAGGAGACGCCTACGAGCAGTACTTC. Translating it yields CASSQDLGDAYEQYF.

The V gene is TRBV6-4, the J gene TRBJ1-1; D uncertain. Trimming shortened V by 6 bases and J by 4 bases, and 24 bases separated the two germline ends. The CDR3 spans 17 residues. In germline, CDR1 is MRHNA, CDR2 SNTAGT. CDR3 DNA: TGTGCCAGCAGGGTCGATCGTTCCGAGGGAAGAGGCACTGAAGCTTTCTTT. Amino acid sequence: CASRVDRSEGRGTEAFF.

Here the CDR3 DNA reads TGCGCCAGCAGCCCGTACGGACCACCTTTAGGAGAGCAGTACTTC. Its translation: CASSPYGPPLGEQYF. The rearrangement joins TRBV5-1 to TRBJ2-7; unclear D gene. Germline values: CDR1 SGHRS, CDR2 YFSETQ. This CDR3 is built from 15 residues. The V gene lost 4 bases and the J gene lost 7 bases, with 21 bases spanning the gap.

The rearrangement joins TRBV2 to TRBJ1-6, with D unclear. Germline V lookup: CDR1 SNHLY, CDR2 FYNNEI. V gave up 9 bases and J gave up 8 bases, with 20 bases separating them. The CDR3 is made up of 15 amino acids. CDR3 sequence reads: CARSDGRKVDSPLHF. For the CDR3, the DNA is TGTGCCAGAAGCGATGGACGCAAGGTGGATTCACCCCTCCACTTT.

The rearrangement links TRBV29-1 to TRBJ1-1; possibly TRBD1 for D (6 bases). The CDR3 is 13 residues long. Looked up from germline, CDR1 is SQVTM and CDR2 is ANQGSEA. Trimming pared 7 bases from V and 5 bases from J, leaving 17 bases between. CDR3 coding DNA: TGCAGCGCTCAAACAGGGAGTCAAACTGAAGCTTTCTTT. It yields the protein CSAQTGSQTEAFF.

This rearrangement joins TRBV7-9 to TRBJ2-1; weak D call: TRBD1 (6 bases). The CDR3 sequence is 17 residues long. Germline V gene data show CDR1 as SEHNR and CDR2 as FQNEAQ (reference sequence). The V gene lost 4 bases and the J gene lost 7 bases, with 23 bases spanning the gap. The CDR3 here is CASSSPERGGIGNEQFF. CDR3 coding DNA: TGTGCCAGCAGCTCCCCGGAGAGAGGGGGAATAGGGAATGAGCAGTTCTTC. The full variable domain, its missing parts supplied by reference TRBV7-9 and TRBJ2-1, is DTGVSQNPRHKITKRGQNVTFRCDPISEHNRLYWYRQTLGQGPEFLTYFQNEAQLEKSRLLSDRFSAERPKGSFSTLEIQRTEQGDSAMYLCASSSPERGGIGNEQFFGPGTRLTVL.

This chain joins TRBV9 and TRBJ1-1; D is possibly TRBD1 (6 bases). The CDR3 consists of 14 residues. The V gene's germline CDR1 is SGDLS and CDR2 YYNGEE. V dropped 4 bases and J dropped 0 bases, with 10 bases sitting between them. CDR3 loop: CASSPGQLNTEAFF. The CDR3 bases are TGTGCCAGCAGCCCTGGACAGCTGAACACTGAAGCTTTCTTT.

This clone was picked up a small number of times. The chain links TRBV7-9 to TRBJ1-1; D is uncertain. This CDR3 region has 12 residues. The V and J ends lost 8 bases and 5 bases respectively, with 12 bases between them. Germline V gives CDR1 SEHNR, CDR2 FQNEAQ (reference sequence). The CDR3 nucleotides read TGTGCCAGCGGCGGTTATGGGACTGAAGCTTTCTTT. Translating it yields CASGGYGTEAFF.

This chain uses TRBV6-5 with TRBJ1-2; perhaps TRBD1 as D (6 bases). The CDR3 runs to 16 residues. Germline CDR1 MNHEY, CDR2 SVGAGI. The V gene lost 0 bases and the J gene lost 4 bases, with 15 bases spanning the gap. CDR3 sequence (DNA): TGTGCCAGCAGTTACTCGACAGGCGAAACCTTCTATGGCTACACCTTC. Its translation is CASSYSTGETFYGYTF.

The chain uses TRBV18 and TRBJ2-1; TRBD2 agrees at 10 bases. The CDR3 loop spans 16 amino acids. CDR1 is KGHSH and CDR2 is LQKENI in the germline V gene. The V gene end was trimmed by 3 bases and the J gene end by 2 bases; junction bases not matched to a gene: 4. In DNA, the CDR3 is TGTGCCAGCTCACCGACGGGACTAGCGACCTACAATGAGCAGTTCTTC. It encodes CASSPTGLATYNEQFF.

This chain joins TRBV14 and TRBJ2-7; TRBD1 matches at 8 bases. The CDR3 runs to 15 residues. Germline V gene sequence: CDR1 SGHDN, CDR2 FVKESK. Losses at the gene ends were 6 bases for V and 2 bases for J; bases not matched to a gene: 9. CDR3 sequence: CASSRGQGAPYEQYF. CDR3 nucleotide sequence: TGTGCCAGCAGTCGCGGGCAGGGGGCTCCCTACGAGCAGTACTTC. The full variable domain, in which reference TRBV14 and TRBJ2-7 provide the parts outside the CDR3, is EAGVTQFPSHSVIEKGQTVTLRCDPISGHDNLYWYRRVMGKEIKFLLHFVKESKQDESGMPNNRFLAERTGGTYSTLKVQPAELEDSGVYFCASSRGQGAPYEQYFGPGTRLTVT.

The DNA for the CDR3 is TGTGCCAGCGGCAGTAACACCGGGGAGCTGTTTTTT. It translates to CASGSNTGELFF. This sequence joins TRBV7-3 and TRBJ2-2; D gene uncertain. Trimming left V 8 bases short and J 2 bases short, with 6 bases between. CDR3 length: 12 amino acids. Germline CDR1 reads SGHTA; CDR2 reads FQGTGA.

The chain has TRBV27 and TRBJ2-2; D call uncertain. Trimming took 4 bases from V and 2 from J, leaving 8 bases between them. This CDR3 contains 14 residues. Germline CDR1 reads MNHEY; CDR2 reads SMNVEV (reference sequence). The CDR3 is CASSWVSNTGELFF. The CDR3 DNA reads as TGTGCCAGCAGTTGGGTCAGCAACACCGGGGAGCTGTTTTTT.

The chain recombines TRBV5-6 with TRBJ2-1; D is perhaps TRBD1 or TRBD2 (6 bases each). V was cut by 3 bases and J by 8 bases, with 15 bases left in between. CDR1 and CDR2 (germline): SGHDT, YYEEEE. The CDR3 is 14 residues long. The CDR3 DNA follows: TGTGCCAGCAGCTCCGGGGGCGGTCTCGATGAGCAGTTCTTC. It codes for CASSSGGGLDEQFF.

In regard to this clone: Other DNA sequences within the sample encode an identical CDR3. The chain joins TRBV4-1 to TRBJ2-7, with D perhaps matching TRBD2 (5 bases). Trimming took off 1 base at V and 1 base at J, with 5 bases between the two ends. The CDR3 extends over 13 amino acids. Germline loops: CDR1 MGHRA, CDR2 YSYEKL. Here the CDR3 reads CASSQAGSYEQYF. The CDR3, as DNA: TGCGCCAGCAGCCAAGCGGGGTCCTACGAGCAGTACTTC.

This rearrangement joins TRBV13 to TRBJ2-5; the match to TRBD1 covers 12 bases. CDR1 is PRHDT and CDR2 is FYEKMQ in the germline V gene (reference sequence). V lost 5 bases, J lost 5 bases, and 3 bases stayed unmatched. CDR3 length: 14 amino acids. CDR3 coding DNA: TGTGCCAGCAGCGAGGGACAGGGGGCCGAGACCCAGTACTTC. Protein sequence: CASSEGQGAETQYF. The full variable domain, with the rest looked up from reference TRBV13 and TRBJ2-5, is AAGVIQSPRHLIKEKRETATLKCYPIPRHDTVYWYQQGPGQDPQFLISFYEKMQSDKGSIPDRFSAQQFSDYHSELNMSSLELGDSALYFCASSEGQGAETQYFGPGTRLLVL.

Notes on this clone: Other DNA sequences from this sample encode an identical CDR3 as well. V is TRBV11-2 and J is TRBJ2-7; no definite D call. Germline V gene lookup returns CDR1 SGHAT and CDR2 FQNNGV. V was cut by 1 base and J by 0 bases, with 7 bases left in between. The CDR3 runs to 14 residues. The DNA for the CDR3 is TGTGCCAGCAGCTTAGTTGGCTCCTCCTACGAGCAGTACTTC. Protein sequence: CASSLVGSSYEQYF.